These T cell receptor beta chains were read from a single sample in a study of identical twins. TCRdb reanalysed the 5' RACE reads using MiXCR and keeps one entry per CDR3 protein. The data show approximately 410,000 distinct CDR3 sequences, around a sixth seen once. Material for sequencing was naive T cells sorted from blood. These receptors were collected from a man aged 45 to 65 in good health. The CDR3 runs from the conserved cysteine through the conserved F or W. The order of the fields is V gene, clone size, D gene, J gene, CDR3 DNA, CDR3 protein. D genes are given only for firm matches. For some rows the clone size is stated as once, few or many, or as a class when expanded; others skip it.

V gene: TRBV29-1; clone size: -; D gene: TRBD1; J gene: TRBJ1-1; CDR3 DNA: TGCAGCGTTGCGGGACAGATGAACACTGAAGCTTTCTTT; CDR3 protein: CSVAGQMNTEAFF
V gene: TRBV5-1; clone size: -; D gene: TRBD1; J gene: TRBJ2-1; CDR3 DNA: TGCGCCAGCAGCCCAAGACAGGGGTATGGAGATGAGCAGTTCTTC; CDR3 protein: CASSPRQGYGDEQFF
V gene: TRBV7-2; clone size: few; D gene: -; J gene: TRBJ2-3; CDR3 DNA: TGTGCCAGCAGCGAGGGACCGCTAATTGGGGCGCAGTATTTT; CDR3 protein: CASSEGPLIGAQYF
V gene: TRBV4-2; clone size: many; D gene: -; J gene: TRBJ1-5; CDR3 DNA: TGTGCCAGCAGCCAAGATTCCGGGGGCAGATTGGGTCAGCCCCAGCATTTT; CDR3 protein: CASSQDSGGRLGQPQHF
V gene: TRBV5-4; clone size: -; D gene: -; J gene: TRBJ1-6; CDR3 DNA: TGTGCCAGCAGCTTGACCTTTAGGGTAAAGGGAACAGGGAGTTCACCCCTCCACTTT; CDR3 protein: CASSLTFRVKGTGSSPLHF
V gene: TRBV4-3; clone size: -; D gene: -; J gene: TRBJ2-7; CDR3 DNA: TGCGCCAGCAGCCAAGAGGTTGGGCAAGCGACCGAGCAGTACTTC; CDR3 protein: CASSQEVGQATEQYF
V gene: TRBV20-1; clone size: few; D gene: TRBD1; J gene: TRBJ2-3; CDR3 DNA: TGCAGTGCGGCCGGGACAGGGGGCTTAGATACGCAGTATTTT; CDR3 protein: CSAAGTGGLDTQYF
V gene: TRBV28; clone size: many; D gene: -; J gene: TRBJ2-5; CDR3 DNA: TGTGCCAGCAGTTCCATACAATACCAAGAGACCCAGTACTTC; CDR3 protein: CASSSIQYQETQYF
V gene: TRBV7-2; clone size: many; D gene: TRBD2; J gene: TRBJ2-1; CDR3 DNA: TGTGCCAGCAGCTCAGGACTAGCGGGAGTCTATGAGCAGTTCTTC; CDR3 protein: CASSSGLAGVYEQFF
V gene: TRBV28; clone size: few; D gene: -; J gene: TRBJ1-1; CDR3 DNA: TGTGCCAGCACCTTAAACGGCGGTACCTACACTGAAGCTTTCTTT; CDR3 protein: CASTLNGGTYTEAFF
V gene: TRBV20-1; clone size: many; D gene: -; J gene: TRBJ2-3; CDR3 DNA: TGCAGTGCTAGAGCCCCTAAATCCTCTACGCAGTATTTT; CDR3 protein: CSARAPKSSTQYF
V gene: TRBV7-8; clone size: few; D gene: -; J gene: TRBJ2-5; CDR3 DNA: TGTGCCAGCAGCTTAGTCCAGGGCTTGGGAGAGACCCAGTACTTC; CDR3 protein: CASSLVQGLGETQYF
V gene: TRBV24-1; clone size: -; D gene: TRBD1; J gene: TRBJ2-1; CDR3 DNA: TGTGCCACCAGTAAGGACAGGGGGTCATCTGAGCAGTTCTTC; CDR3 protein: CATSKDRGSSEQFF
V gene: TRBV20-1; clone size: many; D gene: TRBD2; J gene: TRBJ2-3; CDR3 DNA: TGCAGTGCTAGAGAGGCTAGCGGGAGGTCAGATACGCAGTATTTT; CDR3 protein: CSAREASGRSDTQYF
V gene: TRBV28; clone size: few; D gene: -; J gene: TRBJ1-6; CDR3 DNA: TGTGCCAGCAGGCCCCAGGGGTGGACTATTTCATCACCCCTCCACTTT; CDR3 protein: CASRPQGWTISSPLHF
V gene: TRBV5-1; clone size: -; D gene: TRBD1; J gene: TRBJ2-7; CDR3 DNA: TGCGCCAGCAGTGCTGCGACAGGGCGAGGCTACGAGCAGTACTTC; CDR3 protein: CASSAATGRGYEQYF
V gene: TRBV7-9; clone size: many; D gene: TRBD1; J gene: TRBJ1-1; CDR3 DNA: TGTGCCAGCCAAGGGGCAGGGGGTAACACTGAAGCTTTCTTT; CDR3 protein: CASQGAGGNTEAFF
V gene: TRBV7-9; clone size: few; D gene: -; J gene: TRBJ2-1; CDR3 DNA: TGTGCCAGCAGCCGCAGGGAGCGTGGGGAGCAGTTCTTC; CDR3 protein: CASSRRERGEQFF
V gene: TRBV28; clone size: few; D gene: TRBD1; J gene: TRBJ2-5; CDR3 DNA: TGTGCCAGCAGTTTATGGGGGACAGGGGAGACCCAGTACTTC; CDR3 protein: CASSLWGTGETQYF
V gene: TRBV7-2; clone size: few; D gene: -; J gene: TRBJ2-3; CDR3 DNA: TGTGCCAGCAGCTTAGGAGGTGTTCAGGATACGCAGTATTTT; CDR3 protein: CASSLGGVQDTQYF
V gene: TRBV6-1; clone size: few; D gene: TRBD1; J gene: TRBJ1-1; CDR3 DNA: TGTGCCAGCAGACGTCCCGGGACAGGGCCGTACACTGAAGCTTTCTTT; CDR3 protein: CASRRPGTGPYTEAFF
V gene: TRBV20-1; clone size: few; D gene: TRBD2; J gene: TRBJ2-7; CDR3 DNA: TGCAGTGCTAGAGCTGGCGGGAGTGCCTACGAGCAGTACTTC; CDR3 protein: CSARAGGSAYEQYF
V gene: TRBV20-1; clone size: few; D gene: -; J gene: TRBJ2-7; CDR3 DNA: TGCAGTGCTAGAGATTTGGCGGGGGCTACGGTTTACGAGCAGTACTTC; CDR3 protein: CSARDLAGATVYEQYF
V gene: TRBV30; clone size: -; D gene: -; J gene: TRBJ2-5; CDR3 DNA: TGTGCCTGGAGTGAACAGTCCCGGGAGACCCAGTACTTC; CDR3 protein: CAWSEQSRETQYF
V gene: TRBV20-1; clone size: many; D gene: -; J gene: TRBJ1-2; CDR3 DNA: TGCAGTGCTAGAGGTCAAAACTATGGCTACACCTTC; CDR3 protein: CSARGQNYGYTF
V gene: TRBV5-1; clone size: few; D gene: -; J gene: TRBJ1-1; CDR3 DNA: TGCGCCAGCAGCGTGGATCACCGGAACACTGAAGCTTTCTTT; CDR3 protein: CASSVDHRNTEAFF
V gene: TRBV7-9; clone size: -; D gene: TRBD2; J gene: TRBJ2-7; CDR3 DNA: TGTGCCAGCAGCTTAGGGCGGGAGTCCGAGCAGTACTTC; CDR3 protein: CASSLGRESEQYF
V gene: TRBV20-1; clone size: -; D gene: -; J gene: TRBJ2-7; CDR3 DNA: TGCAGTGCTAGAGAACCAGTTGCCTACGAGCAGTACTTC; CDR3 protein: CSAREPVAYEQYF
V gene: TRBV7-3; clone size: -; D gene: TRBD2; J gene: TRBJ2-1; CDR3 DNA: TGTGCCAGCAGCTTTAGCGGGAGGGCAGAGGAGCAGTTCTTC; CDR3 protein: CASSFSGRAEEQFF
V gene: TRBV7-9; clone size: -; D gene: -; J gene: TRBJ1-6; CDR3 DNA: TGTGCCAGCAGCTCCACATTGAATTCACCCCTCCACTTT; CDR3 protein: CASSSTLNSPLHF
V gene: TRBV6-2/TRBV6-3; clone size: -; D gene: -; J gene: TRBJ2-1; CDR3 DNA: TGTGCCAGCAGTTACTCCCGTTGGGCAGACAACTACAATGAGCAGTTCTTC; CDR3 protein: CASSYSRWADNYNEQFF
V gene: TRBV5-6; clone size: few; D gene: -; J gene: TRBJ2-1; CDR3 DNA: TGTGCCAGCAGCCCATCCCCACGGGGGTTTGGGGTCAATGAGCAGTTCTTC; CDR3 protein: CASSPSPRGFGVNEQFF
V gene: TRBV6-6; clone size: -; D gene: TRBD1; J gene: TRBJ2-7; CDR3 DNA: TGTGCCAGCAGCTTGGACAGGGCCCACGAGCAGTACTTC; CDR3 protein: CASSLDRAHEQYF
V gene: TRBV12-3/TRBV12-4; clone size: many; D gene: TRBD2; J gene: TRBJ2-3; CDR3 DNA: TGTGCCAGCAGTTCCGCGGGGGCAGATACGCAGTATTTT; CDR3 protein: CASSSAGADTQYF
V gene: TRBV24-1; clone size: many; D gene: TRBD2; J gene: TRBJ2-5; CDR3 DNA: TGTGCCACCAGTGGGCGGGGGGGCCAAGAGACCCAGTACTTC; CDR3 protein: CATSGRGGQETQYF
V gene: TRBV27; clone size: -; D gene: -; J gene: TRBJ2-3; CDR3 DNA: TGTGCCAGCAGTTTATCGGATTTGGGGAATGGGGATACGCAGTATTTT; CDR3 protein: CASSLSDLGNGDTQYF
V gene: TRBV27; clone size: few; D gene: -; J gene: TRBJ2-2; CDR3 DNA: TGTGCCAGCAGCTCCCTCGGGAACACCGGGGAGCTGTTTTTT; CDR3 protein: CASSSLGNTGELFF
V gene: TRBV25-1; clone size: -; D gene: TRBD2; J gene: TRBJ2-2; CDR3 DNA: TGTGCCAGCAGTCTTAGCGGGAGGACCGGGGAGCTGTTTTTT; CDR3 protein: CASSLSGRTGELFF
V gene: TRBV12-3/TRBV12-4; clone size: many; D gene: -; J gene: TRBJ2-7; CDR3 DNA: TGTGCCAGCAGTTTAACTCGGTTTGGAGAGCAGTACTTC; CDR3 protein: CASSLTRFGEQYF
V gene: TRBV28; clone size: many; D gene: -; J gene: TRBJ1-1; CDR3 DNA: TGTGCCAGCAGTACCCTGCTCTCTGACAGGAACACTGAAGCTTTCTTT; CDR3 protein: CASSTLLSDRNTEAFF
V gene: TRBV7-9; clone size: few; D gene: -; J gene: TRBJ2-7; CDR3 DNA: TGTGCCAGCAGCTTAAGTCTCGCAGCAAAGTACGAGCAGTACTTC; CDR3 protein: CASSLSLAAKYEQYF
V gene: TRBV20-1; clone size: -; D gene: -; J gene: TRBJ1-5; CDR3 DNA: TGCAGTGCTAGAGCAGGGATAGATCAGCCCCAGCATTTT; CDR3 protein: CSARAGIDQPQHF
V gene: TRBV7-2; clone size: few; D gene: -; J gene: TRBJ1-2; CDR3 DNA: TGTGCCAGCAGCATTTCCATCCTACGCATCAACTATGGCTACACCTTC; CDR3 protein: CASSISILRINYGYTF
V gene: TRBV4-1; clone size: once; D gene: TRBD1; J gene: TRBJ1-5; CDR3 DNA: TGCGCCAGCAGCCAAGTGCCAGGGGGCCTCAATCAGCCCCAGCATTTT; CDR3 protein: CASSQVPGGLNQPQHF
V gene: TRBV20-1; clone size: few; D gene: TRBD2; J gene: TRBJ2-1; CDR3 DNA: TGCAGTGCTAGAGGGTCGGGGGGACTCTCCTACAATGAGCAGTTCTTC; CDR3 protein: CSARGSGGLSYNEQFF
V gene: TRBV20-1; clone size: few; D gene: TRBD2; J gene: TRBJ2-3; CDR3 DNA: TGCAGTGCTGTGAGACTAGCGGGGGCAGATACGCAGTATTTT; CDR3 protein: CSAVRLAGADTQYF